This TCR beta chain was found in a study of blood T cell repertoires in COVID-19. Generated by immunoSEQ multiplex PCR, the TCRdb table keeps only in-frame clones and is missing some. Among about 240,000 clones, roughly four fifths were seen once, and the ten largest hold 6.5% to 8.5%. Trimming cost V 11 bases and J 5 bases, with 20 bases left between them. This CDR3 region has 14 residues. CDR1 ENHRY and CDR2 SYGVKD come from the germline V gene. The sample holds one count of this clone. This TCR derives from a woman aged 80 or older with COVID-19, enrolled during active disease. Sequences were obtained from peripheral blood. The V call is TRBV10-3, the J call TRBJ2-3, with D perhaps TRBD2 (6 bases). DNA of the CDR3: TGTGCCCTCTCCCAGGCGGGGAGAGGAGATACGCAGTATTTT. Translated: CALSQAGRGDTQYF.